The source of this T cell receptor beta chain is a study of OX40 agonist ivuxolimab in advanced cancers. Assay: immunoSEQ multiplex PCR; the TCRdb copy retains only in-frame clones and omits some. The repertoire holds about 58,000 clones, with 85% to 90% as singletons. The CDR3 runs 15 residues. Trimming cost V 6 bases and J 4 bases, with 18 bases left between them. The germline gives CDR1 SNHLY, CDR2 FYNNEI. The TCR comes from an adult with an advanced solid tumor such as melanoma, head and neck, liver or kidney cancer. Sequencing was performed on CD4+ or CD8+ T cells sorted from blood, taken in a trial of the OX40 agonist ivuxolimab. The rearrangement links TRBV2 to TRBJ1-1, with D unclear. CDR3 sequence reads: CASSASEVWGTEAFF. The CDR3 nucleotides are TGTGCCAGCAGCGCATCGGAGGTGTGGGGCACTGAAGCTTTCTTT.